This T cell receptor (beta chain) is drawn from a study of T cells in localized non-small cell lung cancer. Study results and caveats: A higher density of T cells in blood coincided with extended overall survival. Clonality of T cells reached its maximum in uninvolved adjacent lung, surpassing tumor.

The table came from immunoSEQ multiplex PCR; TCRdb's copy has only in-frame clones and leaves some out. The sample carries 14,000 or so clones, roughly 89% recorded once. Germline V gene sequence: CDR1 MGHRA, CDR2 YSYEKL. The germline V and J ends were trimmed by 0 bases and 4 bases, with 10 bases remaining between them. The CDR3 is 14 residues long. Note on this clone: Its antigen is not known.

Sequencing used peripheral blood mononuclear cells, obtained before any cancer treatment. V is TRBV4-1 and J is TRBJ2-7; D remains unclear. This receptor was obtained from a man between 40 and 70 years old with stage III lung adenocarcinoma. The chain's CDR3 is CASSQDPPRYEQYF. The CDR3 nucleotides are TGCGCCAGCAGCCAAGATCCCCCCAGGTACGAGCAGTACTTC.